These 24 T cell receptor beta chains share one sample of origin, sequenced in a study of breast tumors, draining lymph nodes, adjacent tissues. TCRdb re-analysed the multiplex PCR reads in MiXCR, keeping a single row per CDR3 protein. The sample lists approximately 17,000 distinct CDR3 sequences, roughly 46% occurring once. Material for sequencing was tumor-adjacent breast tissue. These receptors all stem from a female donor with breast cancer. Some clones in this sample may be carry-over from other donors' samples.

The chain employs TRBV5-1 and TRBJ2-1; unclear D gene. Trimming left V 4 bases short and J 0 bases short, with 11 bases between. The CDR3 has 15 residues. Germline loops: CDR1 SGHRS, CDR2 YFSETQ. CDR3 residues: CASSPTASSYNEQFF. Written as DNA, the CDR3 is TGCGCCAGCAGCCCCACAGCGAGCTCCTACAATGAGCAGTTCTTC.

The CDR3 protein is CASSLAGGNEKLFF. Written as DNA, the CDR3 is TGTGCCAGCAGCTTAGCAGGAGGGAATGAAAAACTGTTTTTT. The V call is TRBV7-2, the J call TRBJ1-4; no definite D call. Trimming shortened V by 0 bases and J by 5 bases, and 7 bases separated the two germline ends. CDR1 and CDR2 from the germline V gene are SGHTA and FQGNSA. This CDR3 spans 14 amino acids.

This clonotype was recorded many times. V usage is TRBV7-2 and J usage is TRBJ2-2, with 7 nucleotides matching TRBD2. Germline CDR1 is SGHTA and CDR2 is FQGNSA. There are 14 residues in the CDR3. J gave up 7 bases and V 4 bases, and 6 bases lay outside the gene matches. This CDR3 reads CASSWGGGGGELFF. The CDR3 DNA follows: TGTGCCAGCAGCTGGGGGGGTGGAGGCGGGGAGCTGTTTTTT.

A remark on this clonotype: With a much larger clone just one base away, this may be a read error. The rearrangement uses TRBV6-1 and TRBJ2-3, with 9 bases fitting TRBD2. Trimming cost V 8 bases and J 4 bases; bases outside gene matches: 10. This CDR3 region has 15 residues. In germline, CDR1 is MNHNS, CDR2 SASEGT. The CDR3: CASEPGAGGADTQYF. CDR3 DNA: TGTGCCAGCGAGCCCGGAGCGGGAGGCGCAGATACGCAGTATTTT.

Worth noting for this clonotype: At one of its ends the junction is not consistent with the germline gene, which may arise from a read error. The rearrangement joins TRBV19 to TRBJ2-7; TRBD1 matches at 9 bases. The CDR3 length is 15 residues. The germline gives CDR1 LNHDA, CDR2 SQIVND (reference sequence). The CDR3 loop reads CATSTQQGAIYERYF. The CDR3 coding sequence is TGTGCCACTTCTACGCAACAGGGGGCAATATACGAGCGGTACTTC.

This clonotype is labeled large. The chain couples TRBV27 to TRBJ1-3; D not certain. In germline, CDR1 is MNHEY, CDR2 SMNVEV (reference sequence). The V end lost 0 bases, the J end lost 3 bases, and 6 bases lay between the germline ends. This CDR3 is 14 amino acids long. The CDR3 DNA reads TGTGCCAGCAGTTTATCAGGGCATGGAAACACCATATATTTT. It translates to CASSLSGHGNTIYF.

Many counts were recorded for this clonotype. The chain uses TRBV6-5 and TRBJ2-5; 11 positions agree with TRBD1. This CDR3 is built from 16 residues. CDR1 is MNHEY and CDR2 is SVGAGI in the germline V gene. The J segment lost 4 bases and the V segment lost 6 bases, leaving 10 bases of the junction unmatched. CDR3 in amino acids: CASSPRGTGGGETQYF. The CDR3 DNA follows: TGTGCCAGCAGCCCACGCGGGACAGGGGGAGGAGAGACCCAGTACTTC.

This clonotype is medium-sized by share. This rearrangement joins TRBV12-5 to TRBJ1-3, with 10 bases lining up with TRBD1. Germline assignment: CDR1 LGHNT and CDR2 FRNRAP. With V trimmed by 0 bases and J by 3 bases, 5 bases remained unmatched. This CDR3 contains 17 residues. In DNA form, the CDR3 reads TGTGCTAGTGGTTTGGTATTGGACAGGGGGAGTGGAAACACCATATATTTT. Protein sequence: CASGLVLDRGSGNTIYF.

This clonotype has only a few counts. The J gene is TRBJ2-6, the V gene TRBV7-6; D may be TRBD2 (6 bases). V lost 7 bases and J lost 1, with 14 bases in between. The germline V gene encodes CDR1 SGHVS and CDR2 FNYEAQ. This CDR3 has 16 amino acids. The DNA for the CDR3 is TGTGCCAGCACGGGAAGGAGGGGATCTGGGGCCAACGTCCTGACTTTC. This gives the protein CASTGRRGSGANVLTF.

This clonotype was found many times. V is TRBV6-1 and J is TRBJ2-3; 8 nucleotides align to TRBD2. This CDR3 region has 15 residues. Unmatched junction bases numbered 5, after V lost 6 bases and J lost 0 bases. CDR1 and CDR2 from the germline V gene are MNHNS and SASEGT. This chain's CDR3 is CASSQLAASTDTQYF. CDR3 coding DNA: TGTGCCAGCAGCCAACTAGCGGCTAGCACAGATACGCAGTATTTT.

The chain has TRBV20-1 and TRBJ2-1, with 10 positions matching TRBD2. This CDR3 has 15 amino acids. CDR1 is DFQATT, CDR2 SNEGSKA, per germline (reference sequence). V shed 7 bases, J shed 7 bases, and the junction held 13 bases outside the gene matches. CDR3 amino acids: CSVGPSGGTRNEQFF. CDR3 sequence (DNA): TGCAGTGTCGGACCTAGCGGGGGTACCCGTAATGAGCAGTTCTTC.

This clonotype was counted at least ten times. Since a much larger clone is just one base distant, this may be a read error. The chain recombines TRBV11-2 with TRBJ1-5; D is perhaps TRBD1 (6 bases). With 1 base removed from V and 3 bases from J, the gap between germline ends came to 10 bases. The CDR3 sequence is 15 residues long. The V gene's germline CDR1 is SGHAT and CDR2 FQNNGV. Here the CDR3 reads CASSLVAGANQPQHF. The CDR3 DNA follows: TGTGCCAGCAGCTTAGTGGCAGGGGCCAATCAGCCCCAGCATTTT.

This clonotype was seen repeatedly, ten times or more. The CDR3 reads CASSHPSGRYLDEQFF. The DNA of the CDR3 is TGTGCCAGCAGTCACCCCAGTGGACGCTATCTCGATGAGCAGTTCTTC. The chain uses TRBV6-2 or TRBV6-3 and TRBJ2-1; D is uncertain. Germline-derived CDR1 and CDR2 are MNHEY and SVGEGT. This CDR3 region has 16 residues. V was clipped by 5 bases and J by 8 bases, with 22 bases between them.

The J gene is TRBJ1-1, the V gene TRBV6-1, with a possible D match to TRBD1 (6 bases). Trimming pared 5 bases from V and 6 bases from J, leaving 16 bases between. The CDR3 runs to 14 residues. Germline V CDR1 and CDR2: MNHNS, SASEGT. The CDR3 protein is CASSYGGAHAEAFF. The CDR3 nucleotides are TGTGCCAGCAGTTACGGGGGGGCGCACGCTGAAGCTTTCTTT.

This clonotype was seen many times. The chain joins TRBV30 to TRBJ2-6; unclear D gene. The CDR3 has 16 residues. Germline V lookup: CDR1 GTSNPN, CDR2 SVGIG (reference sequence). V lost 2 bases to trimming and J lost 0 bases, with 11 bases between them. The CDR3 is CAWSKKSPSGANVLTF. The CDR3 coding sequence is TGTGCCTGGAGTAAAAAGTCCCCCTCTGGGGCCAACGTCCTGACTTTC.

This clonotype occurred many times. This rearrangement joins TRBV11-2 to TRBJ2-2; 7 bases agree with TRBD1. Losses at the gene ends were 3 bases for V and 4 bases for J; bases not matched to a gene: 17. This CDR3 has 19 residues. Germline lookup yields CDR1 SGHAT and CDR2 FQNNGV. The CDR3 bases are TGTGCCAGCAGCTTCTCCCGCTCCGCCCTCGGGACAGCCACCGGGGAGCTGTTTTTT. It codes for CASSFSRSALGTATGELFF. Complete variable domain (other parts from reference TRBV11-2 and TRBJ2-2): EAGVAQSPRYKIIEKRQSVAFWCNPISGHATLYWYQQILGQGPKLLIQFQNNGVVDDSQLPKDRFSAERLKGVDSTLKIQPAKLEDSAVYLCASSFSRSALGTATGELFFGEGSRLTVL.

This chain links TRBV29-1 with TRBJ2-3, with D hard to call. This CDR3 has 13 amino acids. The germline CDR1 and CDR2 sequences are SQVTM and ANQGSEA. The V end lost 4 bases, the J end lost 0 bases, and 8 bases lay between the germline ends. The CDR3 DNA follows: TGCAGCGTTGGGGGTTACAGCACAGATACGCAGTATTTT. Its protein product is CSVGGYSTDTQYF.

In its sample, this clonotype ranks as medium-sized. The V and J genes are TRBV7-2 and TRBJ1-2, with TRBD1 as a possible D gene (5 bases). From germline, CDR1 is SGHTA and CDR2 FQGNSA. V gave up 4 bases and J gave up 7 bases, with 31 bases separating them. The CDR3 sequence is 19 residues long. The CDR3 DNA follows: TGTGCCAGCAGCTCGCATAGGGGCGGGGGTCAAGGAAGTAAAAGTGGCTACACCTTC. Translation: CASSSHRGGGQGSKSGYTF.

The chain links TRBV5-1 to TRBJ2-7, with D possibly TRBD1 on 5 matching bases. The CDR3 consists of 14 residues. Between the trimmed V and J ends, which lost 1 base and 0 bases, there was a span of 8 bases. From germline, CDR1 is SGHRS and CDR2 YFSETQ. The CDR3 region is CASSLTGTSYEQYF. The DNA of the CDR3 is TGCGCCAGCAGCTTGACAGGAACCTCCTACGAGCAGTACTTC.

This clonotype was found a few times. The rearrangement joins TRBV7-9 to TRBJ2-7; 7 nucleotides match TRBD1. The J segment lost 5 bases and the V segment lost 1 base, leaving 5 bases of the junction unmatched. Germline loops: CDR1 SEHNR, CDR2 FQNEAQ (reference sequence). CDR3 size: 14 residues. CDR3 nucleotide sequence: TGTGCCAGCAGCTTAGGACAGGGATTCGACGAGCAGTACTTC. This encodes CASSLGQGFDEQYF.

This clonotype is categorized as medium-sized (0.01 to 0.1%). V is TRBV20-1 and J is TRBJ2-5, with 7 bases aligning to TRBD1. Germline V CDR1 and CDR2: DFQATT, SNEGSKA (reference sequence). Trimming at V came to 1 base and at J to 5 bases, leaving 10 bases not matched to a gene. The CDR3 is made up of 15 amino acids. The CDR3 loop reads CSARGPRQGHETQYF. The CDR3, as DNA: TGCAGTGCTAGAGGGCCTAGACAGGGACATGAGACCCAGTACTTC.

By frequency in the sample, this clonotype is medium-sized. J is TRBJ2-7 and V is TRBV7-6; 11 nucleotides line up with TRBD2. CDR1 and CDR2 (germline): SGHVS, FNYEAQ. There are 17 residues in the CDR3. V was clipped by 5 bases and J by 3 bases; unmatched bases: 12. Written as DNA, the CDR3 is TGTGCCAGCAGCCTTGGGGCTAGCGGGAGGACCAACTACGAGCAGTACTTC. Its translation is CASSLGASGRTNYEQYF.

The chain carries TRBV7-2 and TRBJ2-7; 13 positions agree with TRBD2. In germline, CDR1 is SGHTA, CDR2 FQGNSA. The CDR3 is 15 amino acids. The V segment lost 5 bases and the J segment 5 bases; nucleotides outside the gene matches: 6. This CDR3 reads CASSHRLAGGNEQYF. CDR3 DNA sequence: TGTGCCAGCAGCCACCGACTAGCGGGGGGTAACGAGCAGTACTTC. Variable domain in full (rest from reference TRBV7-2 and TRBJ2-7): GAGVSQSPSNKVTEKGKDVELRCDPISGHTALYWYRQSLGQGLEFLIYFQGNSAPDKSGLPSDRFSAERTGGSVSTLTIQRTQQEDSAVYLCASSHRLAGGNEQYFGPGTRLTVT.

This clonotype is termed medium-sized. The chain is built from TRBV12-3 or TRBV12-4 and TRBJ1-4; D not certain. CDR3 length equals 11 residues. The V end was cut by 6 bases, the J end by 7 bases, with 6 bases between. CDR3 residues: CASSRSEKLFF. As DNA, the CDR3 is TGTGCCAGCAGCCGGAGTGAAAAACTGTTTTTT.